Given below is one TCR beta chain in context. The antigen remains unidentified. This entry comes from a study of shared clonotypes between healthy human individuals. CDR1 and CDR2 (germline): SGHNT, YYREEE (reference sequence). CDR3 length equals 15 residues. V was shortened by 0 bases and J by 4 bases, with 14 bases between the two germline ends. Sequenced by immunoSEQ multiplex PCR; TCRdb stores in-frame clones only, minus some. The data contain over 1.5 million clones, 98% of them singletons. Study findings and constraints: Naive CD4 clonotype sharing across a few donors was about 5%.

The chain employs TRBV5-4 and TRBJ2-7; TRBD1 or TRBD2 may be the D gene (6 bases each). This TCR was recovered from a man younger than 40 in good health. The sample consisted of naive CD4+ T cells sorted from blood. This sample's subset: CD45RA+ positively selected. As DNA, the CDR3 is TGTGCCAGCAGCTTGGCTGGGGGGCAATCATACGAGCAGTACTTC. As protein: CASSLAGGQSYEQYF.